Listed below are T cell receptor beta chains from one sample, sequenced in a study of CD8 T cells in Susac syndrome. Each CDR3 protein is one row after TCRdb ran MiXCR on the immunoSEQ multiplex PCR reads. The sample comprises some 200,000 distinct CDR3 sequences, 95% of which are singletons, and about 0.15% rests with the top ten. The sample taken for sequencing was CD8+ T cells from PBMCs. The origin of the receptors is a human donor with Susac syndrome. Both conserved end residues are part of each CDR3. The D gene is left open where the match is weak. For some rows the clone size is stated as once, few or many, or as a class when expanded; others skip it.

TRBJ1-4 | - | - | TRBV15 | TGTGCCACCAGCAGAGAACGGGAAGGGGGTTCTGAAAAACTGTTTTTT | CATSREREGGSEKLFF
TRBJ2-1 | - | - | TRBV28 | TGTGCCAGCAGTTCGATCGGAGGGGGCGAGCAGTTCTTC | CASSSIGGGEQFF
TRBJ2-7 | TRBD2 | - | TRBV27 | TGTGCCAGCAGTCCCGGGGTAGCGGGAACCAACGAGCAGTACTTC | CASSPGVAGTNEQYF
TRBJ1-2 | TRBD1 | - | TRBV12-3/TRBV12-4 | TGTGCCAGCAGTCCCCGATGGGACAGGGGGCTGGTAGGCTACACCTTC | CASSPRWDRGLVGYTF
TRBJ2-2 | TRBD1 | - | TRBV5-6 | TGTGCCAGCAGCTCCGGGACAGGGTTGGCCGGGGAGCTGTTTTTT | CASSSGTGLAGELFF
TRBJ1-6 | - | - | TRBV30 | TGTGCCTGGACCCCAACCTTAAATTCACCCCTCCACTTT | CAWTPTLNSPLHF
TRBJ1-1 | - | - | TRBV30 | TGTGCCTGGAGTGTAGTCCGTAGCGCTGAAGCTTTCTTT | CAWSVVRSAEAFF
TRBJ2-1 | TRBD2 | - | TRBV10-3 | TGTGCCATCAGGGGGACTATATACAATGAGCAGTTCTTC | CAIRGTIYNEQFF
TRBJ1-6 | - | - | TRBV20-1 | TGCAGTGCTAGAGCGGACTACCCAAATTCACCCCTCCACTTT | CSARADYPNSPLHF
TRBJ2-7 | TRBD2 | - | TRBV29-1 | TGCAGCGTCAGAGCGGGGGCACACTACGAGCAGTACTTC | CSVRAGAHYEQYF
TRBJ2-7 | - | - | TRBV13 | TGTGCCAGCAGCTTAAGCGGGCTGAGTTCCTACGAGCAGTACTTC | CASSLSGLSSYEQYF
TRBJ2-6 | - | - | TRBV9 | TGTGCCAGCAGCGCGGACGGCTGGGCCAACGTCCTGACTTTC | CASSADGWANVLTF
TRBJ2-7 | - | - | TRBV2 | TGTGCCAGCAGTGTAGTAGCGGTTCTTTACGAGCAGTACTTC | CASSVVAVLYEQYF
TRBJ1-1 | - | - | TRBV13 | TGTGCCAGCAGCGGCGACAGAGACACTGAAGCTTTCTTT | CASSGDRDTEAFF
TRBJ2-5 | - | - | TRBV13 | TGTGCCAGCAGCATGGGCCTCCGGGAGACCCAGTACTTC | CASSMGLRETQYF
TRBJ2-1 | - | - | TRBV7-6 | TGTGCCAGCAGCTTAGCGACACCAGTCAATGAGCAGTTCTTC | CASSLATPVNEQFF
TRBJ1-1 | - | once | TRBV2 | TGTGCCAGCATGGGCAGGGGAATGCTGAACACTGAAGCTTTCTTT | CASMGRGMLNTEAFF
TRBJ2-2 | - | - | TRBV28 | TGTGCCAGCAGTTTTTATGGCGCCAGAAACACCGGGGAGCTGTTTTTT | CASSFYGARNTGELFF
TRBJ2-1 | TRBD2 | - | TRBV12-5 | TGTGCTAGTGGTTTGGTAACCCCCAGCGGGGGCCTCGAGATCAATGAGCAGTTCTTC | CASGLVTPSGGLEINEQFF